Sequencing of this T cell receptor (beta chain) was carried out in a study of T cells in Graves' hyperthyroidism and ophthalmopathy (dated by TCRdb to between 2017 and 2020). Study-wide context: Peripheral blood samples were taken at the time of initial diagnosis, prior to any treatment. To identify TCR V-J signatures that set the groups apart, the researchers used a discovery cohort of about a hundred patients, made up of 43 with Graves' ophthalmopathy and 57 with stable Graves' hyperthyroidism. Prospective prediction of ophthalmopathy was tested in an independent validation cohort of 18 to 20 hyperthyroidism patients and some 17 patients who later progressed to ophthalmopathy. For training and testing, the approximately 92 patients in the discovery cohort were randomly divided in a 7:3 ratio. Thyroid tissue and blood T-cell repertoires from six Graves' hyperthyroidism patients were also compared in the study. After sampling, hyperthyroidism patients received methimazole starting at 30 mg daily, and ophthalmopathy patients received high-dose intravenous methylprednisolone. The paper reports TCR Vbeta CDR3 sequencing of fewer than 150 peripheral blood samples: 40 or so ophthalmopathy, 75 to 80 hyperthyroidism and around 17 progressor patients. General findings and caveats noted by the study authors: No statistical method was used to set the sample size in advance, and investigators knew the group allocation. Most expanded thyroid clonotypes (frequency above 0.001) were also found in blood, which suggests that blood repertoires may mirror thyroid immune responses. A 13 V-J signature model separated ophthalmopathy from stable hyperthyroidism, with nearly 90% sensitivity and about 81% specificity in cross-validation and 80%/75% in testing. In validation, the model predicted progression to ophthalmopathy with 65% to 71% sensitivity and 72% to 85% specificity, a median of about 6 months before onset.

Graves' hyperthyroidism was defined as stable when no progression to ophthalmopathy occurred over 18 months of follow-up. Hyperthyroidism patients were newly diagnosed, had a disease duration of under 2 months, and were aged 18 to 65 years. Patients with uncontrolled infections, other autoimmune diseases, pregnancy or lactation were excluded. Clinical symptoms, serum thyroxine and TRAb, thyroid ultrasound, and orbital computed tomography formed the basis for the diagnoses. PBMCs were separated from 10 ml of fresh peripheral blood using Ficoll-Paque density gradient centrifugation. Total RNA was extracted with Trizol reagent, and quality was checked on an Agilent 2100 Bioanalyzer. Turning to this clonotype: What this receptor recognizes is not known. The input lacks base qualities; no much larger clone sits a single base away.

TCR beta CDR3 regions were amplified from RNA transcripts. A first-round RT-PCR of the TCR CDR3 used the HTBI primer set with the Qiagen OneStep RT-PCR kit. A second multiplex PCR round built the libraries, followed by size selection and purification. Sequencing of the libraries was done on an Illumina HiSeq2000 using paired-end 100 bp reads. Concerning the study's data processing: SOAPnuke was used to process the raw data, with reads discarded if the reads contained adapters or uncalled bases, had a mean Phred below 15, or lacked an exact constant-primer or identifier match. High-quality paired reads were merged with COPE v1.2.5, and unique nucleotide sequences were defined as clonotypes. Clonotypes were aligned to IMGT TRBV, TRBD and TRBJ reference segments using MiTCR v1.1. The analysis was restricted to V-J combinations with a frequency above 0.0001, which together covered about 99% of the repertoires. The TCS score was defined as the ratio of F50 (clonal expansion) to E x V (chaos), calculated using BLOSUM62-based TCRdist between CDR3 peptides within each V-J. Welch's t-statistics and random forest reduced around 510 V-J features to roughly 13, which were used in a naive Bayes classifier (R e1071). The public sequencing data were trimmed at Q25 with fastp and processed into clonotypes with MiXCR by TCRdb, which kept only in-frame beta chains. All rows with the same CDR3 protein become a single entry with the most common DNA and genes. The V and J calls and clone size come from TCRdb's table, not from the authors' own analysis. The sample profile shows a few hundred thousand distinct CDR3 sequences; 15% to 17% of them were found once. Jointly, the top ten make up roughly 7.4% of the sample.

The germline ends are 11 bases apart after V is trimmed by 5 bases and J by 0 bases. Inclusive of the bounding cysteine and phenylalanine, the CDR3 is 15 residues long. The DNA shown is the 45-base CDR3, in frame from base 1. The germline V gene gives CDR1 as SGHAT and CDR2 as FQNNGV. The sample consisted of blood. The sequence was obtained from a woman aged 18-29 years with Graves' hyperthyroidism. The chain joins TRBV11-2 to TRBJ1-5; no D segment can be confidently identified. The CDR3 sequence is CASSPTAGSNQPQHF. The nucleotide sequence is TGTGCCAGCAGCCCAACCGCCGGTAGCAATCAGCCCCAGCATTTT.